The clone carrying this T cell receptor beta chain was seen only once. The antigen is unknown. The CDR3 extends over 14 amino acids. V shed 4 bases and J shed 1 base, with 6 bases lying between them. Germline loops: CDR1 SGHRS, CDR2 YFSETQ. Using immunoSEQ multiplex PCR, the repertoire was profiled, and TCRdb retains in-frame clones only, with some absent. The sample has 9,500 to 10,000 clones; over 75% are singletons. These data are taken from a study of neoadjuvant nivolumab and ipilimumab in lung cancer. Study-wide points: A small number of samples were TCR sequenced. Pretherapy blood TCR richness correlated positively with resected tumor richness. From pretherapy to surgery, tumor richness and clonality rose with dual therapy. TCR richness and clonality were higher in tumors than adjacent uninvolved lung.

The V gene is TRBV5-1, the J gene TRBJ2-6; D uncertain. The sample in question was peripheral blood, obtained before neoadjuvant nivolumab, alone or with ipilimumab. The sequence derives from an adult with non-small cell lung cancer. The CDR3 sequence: CASSPWSGANVLTF. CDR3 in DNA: TGCGCCAGCAGCCCTTGGTCTGGGGCCAACGTCCTGACTTTC.